Presented here are 30 T cell receptor beta chains from one specimen sequenced in a study of T cell repertoires and HLA-DP antigens. Generated by immunoSEQ multiplex PCR, the TCRdb table keeps only in-frame clones and is missing some. The profile shows roughly 120,000 clones, 80% to 95% of them singletons. Antigens for these TCRs are unknown. The sample comprised CD4+ T cells from PBMCs. All receptors come from a woman under 30 in good health and CMV-seronegative.

V is TRBV28 and J is TRBJ2-7, with 7 bases lining up with TRBD1. The germline gives CDR1 MDHEN, CDR2 SYDVKM. This CDR3 is 13 amino acids long. The V segment lost 6 bases and the J segment 2 bases; nucleotides outside the gene matches: 4. The CDR3 DNA follows: TGTGCCAGCAGCCTCACAGGGGCCTACGAGCAGTACGTC. This translates into CASSLTGAYEQYV.

J is TRBJ2-5 and V is TRBV5-4, with TRBD2 matching 7 bases. The J segment lost 0 bases and the V segment lost 4 bases, leaving 6 bases of the junction unmatched. CDR3 length: 15 amino acids. Per germline, CDR1 SGHNT and CDR2 YYREEE (reference sequence). In DNA form, the CDR3 reads TGTGCCAGCAGCCCCGGGACTATGTACCAAGAGACCCAGTACTTC. This codes for CASSPGTMYQETQYF.

The count of this clone is one. V usage is TRBV18 and J usage is TRBJ2-1; no firm D call. Germline CDR1 reads KGHSH; CDR2 reads LQKENI. Trimming took 8 bases from V and 0 from J, leaving 14 bases between them. The CDR3 runs 15 residues. CDR3 sequence reads: CASTYGPSSYNEQFF. CDR3 in DNA: TGTGCCAGCACCTACGGGCCGAGCTCCTACAATGAGCAGTTCTTC.

The CDR3 sequence is CASSPGGGRYNEQFF. CDR3 DNA: TGCGCCAGCAGCCCCGGAGGGGGGAGATACAATGAGCAGTTCTTC. The chain links TRBV4-3 to TRBJ2-1, with D perhaps being TRBD1 or TRBD2 (6 bases each). V was shortened by 4 bases and J by 4 bases, with 14 bases between the two germline ends. Germline V gene sequence: CDR1 LGHNA, CDR2 YSLEER. The CDR3 runs to 15 residues.

This chain joins TRBV5-1 and TRBJ1-1; possible D gene TRBD1, 6 bases. Germline CDR1 and CDR2: SGHRS and YFSETQ. CDR3 length: 15 residues. V lost 3 bases to trimming and J lost 4 bases, with 16 bases between them. This CDR3 reads CASSSPQGGSTEAFF. In DNA, the CDR3 is TGCGCCAGCAGCTCACCACAGGGTGGGAGCACTGAAGCTTTCTTT.

J is TRBJ2-7 and V is TRBV6-4; perhaps TRBD2 as D (5 bases). Germline lookup yields CDR1 MRHNA and CDR2 SNTAGT. Trimming left V 5 bases short and J 6 bases short, with 11 bases between. CDR3 size: 12 residues. CDR3 in DNA: TGTGCCAGCAGTCCCCACCGGGGCGAGCAGTACTTC. This encodes CASSPHRGEQYF.

The chain couples TRBV18 to TRBJ1-1; D gene uncertain. V lost 3 bases and J 3 bases, leaving 17 bases between the germline ends. The CDR3 extends over 16 amino acids. Looked up from germline, CDR1 is KGHSH and CDR2 is LQKENI. CDR3 residues: CASSPGPQLRDTEAFF. CDR3 sequence (DNA): TGTGCCAGCTCACCCGGACCGCAACTTAGGGACACTGAAGCTTTCTTT.

The V gene is TRBV7-6, the J gene TRBJ2-3, with D unresolved. CDR3 length: 13 amino acids. In germline, CDR1 is SGHVS, CDR2 FNYEAQ. The V and J ends lost 1 base and 2 bases respectively, with 4 bases between them. The CDR3 DNA reads as TGTGCCAGCAGCTTAGGCCCCACAGATACGCAGTATTTT. It translates to CASSLGPTDTQYF.

The chain has TRBV25-1 and TRBJ2-3; D perhaps matches TRBD1 (6 bases). This CDR3 has 15 residues. Germline V gives CDR1 MGHDK, CDR2 SYGVNS. V was cut by 9 bases and J by 8 bases, with 24 bases left in between. CDR3 nucleotide sequence: TGTGCCAGGGCCAGACAGGTAGGGGCGTTGGGTACGCAGTATTTT. It yields the protein CARARQVGALGTQYF.

The genes are TRBV2 and TRBJ1-4, with 8 bases matching TRBD1. Germline V gene data show CDR1 as SNHLY and CDR2 as FYNNEI. The trim removed 4 bases at V and 8 bases at J, leaving 3 bases unmatched. The CDR3 spans 13 residues. The CDR3 region is CASSVDRDEKLFF. CDR3 DNA: TGTGCCAGCAGTGTGGACAGGGACGAAAAACTGTTTTTT.

The V and J genes are TRBV29-1 and TRBJ1-2; D is unclear. Trimming left V 4 bases short and J 3 bases short, with 12 bases between. This CDR3 contains 13 residues. Germline V gene lookup returns CDR1 SQVTM and CDR2 ANQGSEA. The CDR3 reads CSVAPRVHYGYTF. CDR3 DNA: TGCAGCGTTGCCCCAAGGGTTCACTATGGCTACACCTTC.

This clone was recorded only once. The chain is built from TRBV30 and TRBJ1-2; no firm D call. V was cut by 0 bases and J by 0 bases, with 14 bases left in between. This CDR3 region has 16 residues. Germline CDR1 is GTSNPN and CDR2 is SVGIG (reference sequence). The chain's CDR3 is CAWSVRRVGSNYGYTF. The CDR3 DNA reads TGTGCCTGGAGTGTAAGGAGGGTCGGTTCTAACTATGGCTACACCTTC. The variable domain in full, completed from reference TRBV30 and TRBJ1-2, reads SQTIHQWPATLVQPVGSPLSLECTVEGTSNPNLYWYRQAAGRGLQLLFYSVGIGQISSEVPQNLSASRPQDRQFILSSKKLLLSDSGFYLCAWSVRRVGSNYGYTFGSGTRLTVV.

The chain links TRBV21-1 to TRBJ2-5; TRBD2, the table's D call, was not compared with the DNA. TRBV21-1 represents a pseudogene. The CDR3 extends over 16 amino acids. Here the CDR3 DNA reads TGTGCCAGCAGCGAGGACGGGTTCGGGGAACAAGAGACCCAGTACTTC. This translates into CASSEDGFGEQETQYF.

The rearrangement uses TRBV28 and TRBJ1-6; no reliable D call. Germline CDR1 reads MDHEN; CDR2 reads SYDVKM. The CDR3 contains 15 residues. Deletions cut 7 bases from V and 9 bases from J, with 19 bases between. CDR3 sequence: CASTPGRVGSSPLHF. DNA for the CDR3: TGTGCCAGCACCCCGGGGAGGGTGGGTAGTTCACCCCTCCACTTT.

J is TRBJ2-1 and V is TRBV6-1; D gene ambiguous. Germline lookup yields CDR1 MNHNS and CDR2 SASEGT. Deletions cut 3 bases from V and 5 bases from J, with 14 bases between. The CDR3 contains 15 residues. In DNA, the CDR3 is TGTGCCAGCAGTGACCAACATTCTCGCGACAATGAGCAGTTCTTC. Protein: CASSDQHSRDNEQFF.

The CDR3 DNA sequence: TGTGCCACCAAGGACCGGACTAGCGTCTACGAGCAGTACTTC. Translating it yields CATKDRTSVYEQYF. V gene TRBV19 combines with J gene TRBJ2-7; TRBD2 matches at 9 bases. The CDR3 runs 14 residues. The V segment lost 10 bases and the J segment 3 bases; nucleotides outside the gene matches: 10. CDR1 is LNHDA, CDR2 SQIVND, per germline (reference sequence). The variable domain in full, completed from reference TRBV19 and TRBJ2-7, reads DGGITQSPKYLFRKEGQNVTLSCEQNLNHDAMYWYRQDPGQGLRLIYYSQIVNDFQKGDIAEGYSVSREKKESFPLTVTSAQKNPTAFYLCATKDRTSVYEQYFGPGTRLTVT.

The gene calls are TRBV7-9 and TRBJ2-5, with TRBD2 identical over 15 bases. This CDR3 is 16 amino acids long. Losses at the gene ends were 4 bases for V and 2 bases for J; bases not matched to a gene: 2. Germline loops: CDR1 SEHNR, CDR2 FQNEAQ (reference sequence). The CDR3 sequence: CASSSGTSGGQETQYF. The CDR3 bases are TGTGCCAGCAGCTCGGGGACTAGCGGGGGGCAAGAGACCCAGTACTTC.

This clone came up a few times. The V and J genes are TRBV29-1 and TRBJ1-5; D might be TRBD1 (5 bases). Trimming took 7 bases from V and 2 from J, leaving 12 bases between them. CDR1 is SQVTM and CDR2 is ANQGSEA in the germline V gene. The CDR3 totals 13 residues. CDR3 in amino acids: CSAARDGNQPQHF. As DNA, the CDR3 is TGCAGCGCCGCCCGGGACGGCAATCAGCCCCAGCATTTT.

For the CDR3, the DNA is TGTGCCAGCAGCCCTTTAAGGGGGACCACAGATACGCAGTATTTT. Translated: CASSPLRGTTDTQYF. The V call is TRBV11-2, the J call TRBJ2-3; possible D gene TRBD1, 6 bases. Germline CDR1 SGHAT, CDR2 FQNNGV. The V and J ends lost 5 bases and 2 bases respectively, with 14 bases between them. This CDR3 is 15 amino acids long. The whole variable domain, filled in from reference TRBV11-2 and TRBJ2-3, reads EAGVAQSPRYKIIEKRQSVAFWCNPISGHATLYWYQQILGQGPKLLIQFQNNGVVDDSQLPKDRFSAERLKGVDSTLKIQPAKLEDSAVYLCASSPLRGTTDTQYFGPGTRLTVL.

This sequence joins TRBV7-9 and TRBJ2-3; D not resolved. Trimming removed 4 bases at V and 4 bases at J, with 6 bases between. CDR1 SEHNR and CDR2 FQNEAQ come from the germline V gene (reference sequence). The CDR3 loop spans 12 amino acids. CDR3 loop: CASSSTSDTQYF. The CDR3 DNA is TGTGCCAGCAGCTCAACCTCAGATACGCAGTATTTT.

The chain employs TRBV19 and TRBJ2-2; D is possibly TRBD1 (5 bases). V dropped 6 bases and J dropped 0 bases, with 8 bases sitting between them. Germline V gene lookup returns CDR1 LNHDA and CDR2 SQIVND (reference sequence). This CDR3 is 14 amino acids long. The CDR3 nucleotides read TGTGCCAGTAGGGGGCTAGCGAACACCGGGGAGCTGTTTTTT. Translating gives CASRGLANTGELFF.

The rearrangement links TRBV5-1 to TRBJ1-4; TRBD1 agrees at 8 bases. The CDR3 has 15 residues. Per germline, CDR1 SGHRS and CDR2 YFSETQ. Trimming cost V 2 bases and J 8 bases; bases outside gene matches: 8. The CDR3 nucleotides are TGCGCCAGCAGCTTTTTTGGACAGGGACGAGAAAAACTGTTTTTT. Translation gives CASSFFGQGREKLFF.

This chain links TRBV18 with TRBJ1-2; D ambiguous. Germline V CDR1 and CDR2: KGHSH, LQKENI. The CDR3 covers 12 residues. Trimming cost V 3 bases and J 1 base, with 3 bases left between them. The DNA of the CDR3 is TGTGCCAGCTCACCCAGTAACTATGGCTACACCTTC. Protein sequence: CASSPSNYGYTF.

The chain recombines TRBV2 with TRBJ1-2; D might be TRBD1 (5 bases). This CDR3 is built from 13 residues. Trimming stripped 6 bases from V and 6 bases from J, with 14 bases between. CDR1 and CDR2 from the germline V gene are SNHLY and FYNNEI. The CDR3 loop is CASSGGPSDGYTF. The CDR3 nucleotides are TGTGCCAGCAGCGGGGGTCCGTCCGATGGCTACACCTTC.

In its sample, this clone was seen a few times. The chain is built from TRBV5-5 and TRBJ1-5; 9 nucleotides align to TRBD1. This CDR3 is built from 14 residues. Trimming removed 3 bases from V and 6 bases from J; junction bases left unmatched: 4. Germline V gene data show CDR1 as SGHKS and CDR2 as YYEKEE (reference sequence). The CDR3 DNA reads TGTGCCAGCAGCTCACAGGGGGCGGTTCAGCCCCAGCATTTT. Translating it yields CASSSQGAVQPQHF.

This chain uses TRBV4-1 with TRBJ1-1; TRBD1 might be the D (6 bases). CDR1 is MGHRA and CDR2 is YSYEKL in the germline V gene. With 6 bases removed from V and 1 base from J, the gap between germline ends came to 18 bases. The length of the CDR3 is 16 residues. CDR3 protein: CASRAPTGKGNTEAFF. In DNA, the CDR3 is TGCGCCAGCAGGGCCCCCACAGGGAAGGGGAACACTGAAGCTTTCTTT.

Here the CDR3 reads CASSFLTGSGRQPQHF. CDR3 bases: TGTGCCAGCAGTTTTCTTACGGGTTCCGGGCGTCAGCCCCAGCATTTT. The chain links TRBV28 to TRBJ1-5; D ambiguous. CDR1 MDHEN and CDR2 SYDVKM come from the germline V gene. Trimming cost V 3 bases and J 6 bases, with 18 bases left between them. The CDR3 has 16 residues.

This chain uses TRBV18 with TRBJ2-3; no clear D gene. V was shortened by 3 bases and J by 1 base, with 5 bases between the two germline ends. The germline CDR1 and CDR2 sequences are KGHSH and LQKENI. The CDR3 has 13 residues. The CDR3 region is CASSPAGTDTQYF. The CDR3 DNA reads TGTGCCAGCTCACCCGCTGGCACAGATACGCAGTATTTT.

V usage is TRBV6-1 and J usage is TRBJ2-7, with 10 nucleotides matching TRBD1. The germline V gene has CDR1 MNHNS and CDR2 SASEGT. Trimming at V came to 6 bases and at J to 8 bases, leaving 10 bases not matched to a gene. The CDR3 has 14 residues. Here the CDR3 reads CASRGQGPNRKQYF. CDR3 sequence (DNA): TGTGCCAGCAGGGGACAGGGGCCTAATCGGAAGCAGTACTTC.

The rearrangement links TRBV25-1 to TRBJ2-1; TRBD2 aligns across 7 bases. The germline gives CDR1 MGHDK, CDR2 SYGVNS. Trimming took 6 bases from V and 7 from J; bases not matched to a gene: 12. This CDR3 has 15 residues. CDR3 protein: CASSRTGGLRNEQFF. The CDR3 coding sequence is TGTGCCAGCAGCCGCACGGGGGGACTACGTAATGAGCAGTTCTTC.